The 29 T cell receptor beta chains in this list originate from one sample, sequenced in a study of blood T cell repertoires in COVID-19. Clones were read by immunoSEQ multiplex PCR, and TCRdb kept only the in-frame ones, dropping some. The sample yields approximately 91,000 clones, 75% to 90% seen once. Material: peripheral blood. The receptor set was obtained from a human donor in a cohort sampled during active COVID-19.

V is TRBV15 and J is TRBJ2-7; maybe TRBD1 (6 bases). The CDR3 is made up of 13 amino acids. The germline gives CDR1 LNHNV, CDR2 YYDKDF (reference sequence). V was shortened by 5 bases and J by 2 bases, with 10 bases between the two germline ends. The CDR3 coding sequence is TGTGCCACCAGCGCAGGGGTAGCCTACGAGCAGTACTTC. Translating gives CATSAGVAYEQYF.

This chain connects TRBV18 to TRBJ1-2; the D gene is possibly TRBD1 (6 bases). Per germline, CDR1 KGHSH and CDR2 LQKENI. Trimming shortened V by 6 bases and J by 3 bases, and 17 bases separated the two germline ends. CDR3 length: 15 residues. The CDR3 spells CASSPNRVIDYGYTF. In DNA form, the CDR3 reads TGTGCCAGCTCCCCTAACAGGGTGATTGACTATGGCTACACCTTC.

The rearrangement joins TRBV10-3 to TRBJ2-1; 7 bases fit TRBD1. CDR3 size: 14 residues. V was clipped by 10 bases and J by 2 bases; unmatched bases: 8. CDR1 ENHRY and CDR2 SYGVKD come from the germline V gene. The CDR3 nucleotides read TGTGCCACCGCGTCCGGGACAGCCTACAATGAGCAGTTCTTC. Its protein is CATASGTAYNEQFF.

This chain uses TRBV7-9 with TRBJ1-4; a possible D gene is TRBD1 (5 bases). CDR3 size: 14 residues. CDR1 and CDR2 (germline): SEHNR, FQNEAQ (reference sequence). With 6 bases removed from V and 7 bases from J, the gap between germline ends came to 15 bases. CDR3 protein: CASRSGTVGEKLFF. The CDR3 DNA reads as TGTGCCAGCAGGTCTGGGACTGTTGGTGAAAAACTGTTTTTT.

This clone was detected once. The V call is TRBV12-3 or TRBV12-4, the J call TRBJ2-3, with D tentatively TRBD1 (6 bases). The CDR3 has 13 residues. V was shortened by 4 bases and J by 1 base, with 6 bases between the two germline ends. CDR3 residues: CASSYRGTDTQYF. The CDR3 DNA sequence: TGTGCCAGCAGTTACAGGGGCACAGATACGCAGTATTTT.

The chain has TRBV18 and TRBJ2-7; the D gene is possibly TRBD2 (5 bases). Germline lookup yields CDR1 KGHSH and CDR2 LQKENI. Trimming removed 2 bases from V and 5 bases from J, with 7 bases in between. The CDR3 is made up of 12 amino acids. The CDR3 here is CASSPGEHEQYF. CDR3 in DNA: TGTGCCAGCTCACCAGGGGAGCACGAGCAGTACTTC.

This clone was picked up a small number of times. The chain combines TRBV18 with TRBJ1-1; D remains unclear. Germline V CDR1 and CDR2: KGHSH, LQKENI. CDR3 length: 11 amino acids. The V end was cut by 1 base, the J end by 7 bases, with 4 bases between. CDR3 in amino acids: CASSPQHEAFF. DNA of the CDR3: TGTGCCAGCTCACCACAACATGAAGCTTTCTTT.

The chain recombines TRBV14 with TRBJ1-3, with D maybe TRBD1 (6 bases). CDR3 length equals 15 residues. Germline V CDR1 and CDR2: SGHDN, FVKESK. V lost 1 base and J 3 bases, leaving 10 bases between the germline ends. The CDR3 spells CASSQVTGRGNTIYF. CDR3 nucleotides: TGTGCCAGCAGCCAAGTGACAGGTCGTGGAAACACCATATATTTT.

This clone occurred once. The chain employs TRBV10-3 and TRBJ2-7, with TRBD1 identical over 7 bases. CDR3 length equals 16 residues. Germline V gene sequence: CDR1 ENHRY, CDR2 SYGVKD. The ends lost 0 bases at V and 2 bases at J; junction bases unmatched: 7. CDR3 protein: CAISESGRQGAYEQYF. The CDR3 DNA sequence: TGTGCCATCAGTGAGTCGGGGAGACAGGGAGCCTACGAGCAGTACTTC.

The count of this clone is one. This chain joins TRBV9 and TRBJ2-7; 10 nucleotides align to TRBD1. This CDR3 has 15 amino acids. Germline assignment: CDR1 SGDLS and CDR2 YYNGEE. The trim removed 0 bases at V and 0 bases at J, leaving 0 bases unmatched. Here the CDR3 DNA reads TGTGCCAGCAGCGTAGGACAGGGGGCCTCCTACGAGCAGTACTTC. This codes for CASSVGQGASYEQYF. Based on the CDR3 plus reference TRBV9 and TRBJ2-7, the full variable domain is DSGVTQTPKHLITATGQRVTLRCSPRSGDLSVYWYQQSLDQGLQFLIQYYNGEERAKGNILERFSAQQFPDLHSELNLSSLELGDSALYFCASSVGQGASYEQYFGPGTRLTVT.

This clone was seen more than once but under ten times. The chain joins TRBV7-8 to TRBJ1-6; D not resolved. CDR3 length: 15 amino acids. V dropped 0 bases and J dropped 10 bases, with 13 bases sitting between them. Per germline, CDR1 SGHVS and CDR2 FQNEAQ. The DNA of the CDR3 is TGTGCCAGCAGCTTAGCTGAGGGCGAGGACTCACCCCTCCACTTT. Protein: CASSLAEGEDSPLHF.

This rearrangement joins TRBV28 to TRBJ1-1, with TRBD1 as a possible D gene (6 bases). V was trimmed by 5 bases and J by 6 bases, leaving 19 bases between them. This CDR3 spans 15 amino acids. In germline, CDR1 is MDHEN, CDR2 SYDVKM. CDR3 amino acids: CASSRGGVGRAEAFF. CDR3 DNA sequence: TGTGCCAGCAGTAGAGGGGGGGTCGGAAGGGCTGAAGCTTTCTTT.

This clone occurred a few times. CDR3 coding DNA: TGCGCCAGCAGTGTCGGGACTAACACTGAAGCTTTCTTT. Its translation: CASSVGTNTEAFF. The V call is TRBV10-1, the J call TRBJ1-1, with D possibly TRBD1 on 5 matching bases. The CDR3 loop spans 13 amino acids. The germline V gene has CDR1 WNHNN and CDR2 SYGVQD (reference sequence). Between the trimmed V and J ends, which lost 4 bases and 2 bases, there was a span of 8 bases.

Remarks on this clone: The sample carries other DNA sequences with the same CDR3. This chain uses TRBV18 with TRBJ2-1; D call uncertain. The V gene's germline CDR1 is KGHSH and CDR2 LQKENI. The CDR3 spans 12 residues. Trimming shortened V by 2 bases and J by 10 bases, and 9 bases separated the two germline ends. The CDR3 here is CASSPGLGEQFF. CDR3 DNA: TGTGCCAGCTCACCAGGGTTGGGCGAGCAGTTCTTC.

V and J are TRBV7-2 and TRBJ2-3; TRBD2 matches at 7 bases. The germline V gene encodes CDR1 SGHTA and CDR2 FQGNSA. The CDR3 loop spans 19 amino acids. Trimming removed 2 bases from V and 2 bases from J; junction bases left unmatched: 16. The CDR3 sequence: CASSLIFLAATPNTDTQYF. The CDR3 DNA is TGTGCCAGCAGCTTAATATTTCTAGCGGCCACGCCCAACACAGATACGCAGTATTTT.

This clone appeared a few times. The V call is TRBV5-4, the J call TRBJ2-7; 11 bases fit TRBD2. Looked up from germline, CDR1 is SGHNT and CDR2 is YYREEE (reference sequence). The CDR3 covers 14 residues. The ends lost 0 bases at V and 11 bases at J; junction bases unmatched: 7. CDR3: CASSLEISGRGEYF. CDR3 DNA sequence: TGTGCCAGCAGCTTGGAGATTAGCGGGAGGGGAGAGTACTTC. Combining the CDR3 with reference TRBV5-4 and TRBJ2-7 gives the whole variable domain ETGVTQSPTHLIKTRGQQVTLRCSSQSGHNTVSWYQQALGQGPQFIFQYYREEENGRGNFPPRFSGLQFPNYSSELNVNALELDDSALYLCASSLEISGRGEYFGPGTRLTVT.

The V call is TRBV5-6, the J call TRBJ2-1; 8 bases are a match to TRBD1. The junction had 8 bases not matched to a gene; V was cut back by 0 bases and J by 9 bases. CDR3 size: 15 residues. Germline V gene sequence: CDR1 SGHDT, CDR2 YYEEEE. CDR3 residues: CASSLARGRNGEQFF. CDR3 nucleotide sequence: TGTGCCAGCAGCTTGGCCAGGGGGCGTAACGGTGAGCAGTTCTTC.

The chain recombines TRBV28 with TRBJ2-5; 8 bases line up with TRBD2. CDR1 is MDHEN, CDR2 SYDVKM, per germline. The CDR3 has 14 amino acids. V shed 7 bases and J 7 bases; nucleotides not matched to a gene: 11. CDR3 nucleotide sequence: TGTGCCAGCACTCCCGGGAGGGGGATGCGGACCCAGTACTTC. It codes for CASTPGRGMRTQYF.

The chain joins TRBV2 to TRBJ2-7, with 7 bases fitting TRBD1. The J segment lost 5 bases and the V segment lost 10 bases, leaving 11 bases of the junction unmatched. Germline CDR1 and CDR2: SNHLY and FYNNEI. This CDR3 contains 13 residues. CDR3 DNA sequence: TGTGCCACCACACCGACAGGGCCCGACGAGCAGTACTTC. Amino acid sequence: CATTPTGPDEQYF. Using reference TRBV2 and TRBJ2-7 for the parts outside the CDR3, the full variable domain is EPEVTQTPSHQVTQMGQEVILRCVPISNHLYFYWYRQILGQKVEFLVSFYNNEISEKSEIFDDQFSVERPDGSNFTLKIRSTKLEDSAMYFCATTPTGPDEQYFGPGTRLTVT.

The chain links TRBV28 to TRBJ1-1, with D hard to call. CDR3 size: 14 residues. Per germline, CDR1 MDHEN and CDR2 SYDVKM. Between the trimmed V and J ends, which lost 3 bases and 2 bases, there was a span of 10 bases. Written as DNA, the CDR3 is TGTGCCAGCAGTTTTCACGGAGGAAACACTGAAGCTTTCTTT. Its translation: CASSFHGGNTEAFF.

In its sample, this clone was seen once. The rearrangement uses TRBV5-5 and TRBJ1-6, with D perhaps matching TRBD1 (5 bases). Germline CDR1 is SGHKS and CDR2 is YYEKEE (reference sequence). V was cut by 4 bases and J by 6 bases, with 17 bases left in between. The CDR3 consists of 16 residues. The chain's CDR3 is CASSPTVGPGNSPLHF. The CDR3 region has the DNA TGTGCCAGCAGCCCGACAGTGGGGCCGGGTAATTCACCCCTCCACTTT.

The rearrangement links TRBV24-1 to TRBJ2-1, with 7 bases aligning to TRBD1. Looked up from germline, CDR1 is KGHDR and CDR2 is SFDVKD. The ends lost 4 bases at V and 4 bases at J; junction bases unmatched: 3. The CDR3 loop spans 14 amino acids. DNA of the CDR3: TGTGCCACCAGTGACCCGGGACAGTACAATGAGCAGTTCTTC. Translating it yields CATSDPGQYNEQFF.

This clone was detected a few times. V is TRBV6-1 and J is TRBJ2-6, with 9 bases lining up with TRBD1. Germline lookup yields CDR1 MNHNS and CDR2 SASEGT. CDR3 length: 17 amino acids. V lost 1 base and J lost 4; bases outside the gene matches: 5. CDR3 nucleotide sequence: TGTGCCAGCAGTGAAGTACAGGGGGCGCCCGGGGCCAACGTCCTGACTTTC. This codes for CASSEVQGAPGANVLTF.

The chain recombines TRBV5-5 with TRBJ2-6; maybe TRBD2 (5 bases). The CDR3 is made up of 14 amino acids. CDR1 and CDR2 from the germline V gene are SGHKS and YYEKEE (reference sequence). Trimming pared 3 bases from V and 1 base from J, leaving 5 bases between. The CDR3 sequence is CASSSGSGANVLTF. For the CDR3, the DNA is TGTGCCAGCAGCTCGGGGTCTGGGGCCAACGTCCTGACTTTC.

This chain links TRBV28 with TRBJ2-3, with D possibly being TRBD1 (6 bases). The CDR3 loop spans 17 amino acids. Germline V lookup: CDR1 MDHEN, CDR2 SYDVKM. Trimming took 2 bases from V and 1 from J, leaving 16 bases between them. CDR3 residues: CASSLLGGGAGTDTQYF. The CDR3 coding sequence is TGTGCCAGCAGTTTACTTGGGGGCGGCGCGGGCACAGATACGCAGTATTTT.

The chain employs TRBV7-9 and TRBJ1-1; possibly TRBD1 for D (6 bases). This CDR3 is 14 amino acids long. The V gene's germline CDR1 is SEHNR and CDR2 FQNEAQ (reference sequence). With 4 bases removed from V and 4 bases from J, the gap between germline ends came to 13 bases. CDR3 bases: TGTGCCAGCAGCTACACCGGGGGGCCCACTGAAGCTTTCTTT. The encoded protein is CASSYTGGPTEAFF.

This chain joins TRBV20-1 and TRBJ2-7; D possibly corresponds to TRBD1 (5 bases). Trimming removed 3 bases at V and 5 bases at J, with 5 bases between. The CDR3 loop spans 10 amino acids. In germline, CDR1 is DFQATT, CDR2 SNEGSKA (reference sequence). CDR3 sequence reads: CSARTDEQYF. The CDR3 DNA is TGCAGTGCTAGGACAGACGAGCAGTACTTC.

Written as DNA, the CDR3 is TGCGCCAGCAGCCGTGGAGGACTAGCGCTGATGGCGGGCGAGCAGTACTTC. It encodes CASSRGGLALMAGEQYF. The chain recombines TRBV4-1 with TRBJ2-7; 9 bases agree with TRBD2. The V gene's germline CDR1 is MGHRA and CDR2 YSYEKL. Unmatched junction bases numbered 16, after V lost 4 bases and J lost 6 bases. The CDR3 has 17 residues.

Here the CDR3 reads CASSSSLLGRSGELFF. CDR3 DNA: TGTGCCAGCAGCTCCTCTTTACTAGGACGGTCCGGGGAGCTGTTTTTT. The J gene is TRBJ2-2, the V gene TRBV7-6; D perhaps matches TRBD2 (5 bases). The V gene's germline CDR1 is SGHVS and CDR2 FNYEAQ. The length of the CDR3 is 16 residues. Trimming removed 4 bases at V and 6 bases at J, with 18 bases between.